Listed here are 28 T cell receptor beta chains from one sample, sequenced in a study of blood T cell repertoires in COVID-19. The protocol was immunoSEQ multiplex PCR, while the TCRdb copy is restricted to in-frame clones and leaves out a portion. Of about half a million clones in the sample, 75% to 90% were seen once. Sequencing input: peripheral blood. These receptors all stem from a man aged 18 to 29 with COVID-19, enrolled during active disease.

The count of this clone is one. V and J are TRBV10-3 and TRBJ1-1, with a tentative D call TRBD1 (5 bases). The V gene's germline CDR1 is ENHRY and CDR2 SYGVKD. Trimming cost V 4 bases and J 1 base, with 10 bases left between them. The CDR3 runs 14 residues. CDR3 sequence reads: CAISAAGTNTEAFF. Here the CDR3 DNA reads TGTGCCATCAGTGCGGCGGGGACGAACACTGAAGCTTTCTTT.

This clone has more than one count but fewer than ten. This sequence joins TRBV20-1 and TRBJ2-3, with TRBD1 matching 7 bases. The CDR3 has 15 residues. Germline CDR1 DFQATT, CDR2 SNEGSKA (reference sequence). The junction had 7 bases not matched to a gene; V was cut back by 3 bases and J by 1 base. The CDR3 sequence: CSASVSGQRTDTQYF. DNA for the CDR3: TGCAGTGCTAGTGTATCGGGACAGCGCACAGATACGCAGTATTTT.

This clone was seen a single time. The chain couples TRBV7-2 to TRBJ1-1; a weak D match, TRBD1 (5 bases). The CDR3 sequence is 13 residues long. CDR1 is SGHTA and CDR2 is FQGNSA in the germline V gene. V was pared by 5 bases and J by 0 bases, with 7 bases between. The CDR3 bases are TGTGCCAGCAGCCCGACAGTGAACACTGAAGCTTTCTTT. This gives the protein CASSPTVNTEAFF.

Comments on this clone: One junction end does not reproduce the germline sequence, and a read error may be involved. This same CDR3 is encoded by further DNA sequences in the sample. The chain joins TRBV5-6 to TRBJ2-7; the D is unclear. Per germline, CDR1 SGHDT and CDR2 YYEEEE. CDR3 length: 12 residues. CDR3 in amino acids: CASSLAVYEQYF. In DNA, the CDR3 is TGTGCCAGCAGTTTGGCGGTCTACGAGCAGTACTTC.

V and J are TRBV14 and TRBJ1-2; D gene ambiguous. Deletions cut 0 bases from V and 4 bases from J, with 3 bases between. Germline V gene lookup returns CDR1 SGHDN and CDR2 FVKESK. The CDR3 extends over 12 amino acids. DNA of the CDR3: TGTGCCAGCAGCCAAGATATCTATGGCTACACCTTC. It yields the protein CASSQDIYGYTF.

In regard to this clone: Other DNA variants within this sample encode the same CDR3. J is TRBJ1-4 and V is TRBV7-9; D remains ambiguous. Trimming removed 5 bases at V and 8 bases at J, with 6 bases between. The CDR3 spans 11 residues. Looked up from germline, CDR1 is SEHNR and CDR2 is FQNEAQ (reference sequence). For the CDR3, the DNA is TGTGCCAGCAGCCTACGGGAAAAACTGTTTTTT. Residues: CASSLREKLFF.

The chain recombines TRBV19 with TRBJ2-3; 8 nucleotides align to TRBD2. J lost 6 bases, V lost 4 bases, and 15 bases had no gene match. Per the germline V gene, CDR1 is LNHDA and CDR2 is SQIVND (reference sequence). This CDR3 is built from 17 residues. The DNA for the CDR3 is TGTGCCAGTAGTACCCCCAGCGGGGGCCCCGTGAGGGATACGCAGTATTTT. Translation gives CASSTPSGGPVRDTQYF.

This chain joins TRBV9 and TRBJ2-3, with D perhaps matching TRBD2 (6 bases). V was trimmed by 4 bases and J by 5 bases, leaving 17 bases between them. Germline CDR1 reads SGDLS; CDR2 reads YYNGEE. This CDR3 is 15 amino acids long. The CDR3 reads CASSHGSGWGDTQYF. CDR3 DNA sequence: TGTGCCAGCAGCCATGGTAGCGGCTGGGGAGATACGCAGTATTTT.

The chain employs TRBV5-1 and TRBJ2-3; unclear D gene. Germline CDR1 and CDR2: SGHRS and YFSETQ. Trimming removed 5 bases from V and 2 bases from J, with 9 bases in between. The CDR3 sequence is 13 residues long. Here the CDR3 reads CASRQRNTDTQYF. The CDR3 DNA reads TGCGCCAGCAGGCAGAGGAACACAGATACGCAGTATTTT.

The DNA for the CDR3 is TGTGCCATCAGTAAATTAGGACAGCCTGAAAAACTGTTTTTT. It encodes CAISKLGQPEKLFF. V gene TRBV10-3 combines with J gene TRBJ1-4; tentatively, D is TRBD1 (6 bases). Trimming pared 5 bases from V and 7 bases from J, leaving 14 bases between. From germline, CDR1 is ENHRY and CDR2 SYGVKD. The CDR3 runs 14 residues.

Worth noting for this clone: The junction does not match germline at one end; this may be a read error. The chain uses TRBV7-7 and TRBJ2-1, with 7 nucleotides matching TRBD2. Germline CDR1 reads SSHAT; CDR2 reads FNYEAQ (reference sequence). The CDR3 is made up of 14 amino acids. CDR3 region: CASSLAGVGNEQFF. The CDR3 DNA reads as TGTGCTAGCAGCTTGGCGGGAGTGGGGAATGAGCAGTTCTTC.

Worth noting for this clone: This same CDR3 is encoded by further DNA sequences in the sample. This sequence joins TRBV18 and TRBJ2-7; D uncertain. CDR3 length: 13 amino acids. The V gene lost 3 bases and the J gene lost 3 bases, with 9 bases spanning the gap. The V gene's germline CDR1 is KGHSH and CDR2 LQKENI. CDR3: CASSPSRSYEQYF. CDR3 DNA: TGTGCCAGCTCACCCTCCCGGAGCTACGAGCAGTACTTC.

V gene TRBV27 combines with J gene TRBJ1-2; D not resolved. Germline V lookup: CDR1 MNHEY, CDR2 SMNVEV (reference sequence). The CDR3 is 13 amino acids. The V gene lost 2 bases and the J gene lost 6 bases, with 10 bases spanning the gap. The CDR3, as DNA: TGTGCCAGCAGTTTAAGCGGGTCCGATGGCTACACCTTC. It codes for CASSLSGSDGYTF.

The rearrangement uses TRBV19 and TRBJ1-2, with TRBD1 matching over 9 bases. J lost 1 base, V lost 10 bases, and 13 bases had no gene match. Looked up from germline, CDR1 is LNHDA and CDR2 is SQIVND (reference sequence). The CDR3 is 16 residues long. The CDR3 sequence is CATTNPGQGYNYGYTF. CDR3 coding DNA: TGTGCCACCACCAATCCGGGACAGGGTTATAACTATGGCTACACCTTC.

The V and J genes are TRBV2 and TRBJ2-1, with 9 bases identical to TRBD2. The CDR3 runs 13 residues. Losses at the gene ends were 4 bases for V and 7 bases for J; bases not matched to a gene: 2. The germline V gene has CDR1 SNHLY and CDR2 FYNNEI. CDR3 nucleotides: TGTGCCAGCAGTGGGAGCGGGAGGAATGAGCAGTTCTTC. This translates into CASSGSGRNEQFF.

The gene calls are TRBV5-8 and TRBJ2-7; maybe TRBD1 (6 bases). The CDR3 totals 14 residues. Trimming pared 1 base from V and 5 bases from J, leaving 13 bases between. Germline V gene lookup returns CDR1 SGHTS and CDR2 YDEGEE. CDR3 in DNA: TGTGCCAGCAGCTTGAGGGGGACGGCGGACGAGCAGTACTTC. Its translation: CASSLRGTADEQYF.

The J gene is TRBJ1-1, the V gene TRBV21-1; the table's D gene call, TRBD1, was not cross checked with the DNA. TRBV21-1 is a recognized pseudogene. The CDR3 contains 15 residues. In DNA form, the CDR3 reads TGTGCCAGCAGCAAGTCGACAGGGGGGTACACTGAAGCTTTCTTT. Protein: CASSKSTGGYTEAFF.

This rearrangement joins TRBV6-5 to TRBJ1-1, with TRBD1 matching over 7 bases. The CDR3 spans 15 residues. Germline loops: CDR1 MNHEY, CDR2 SVGAGI. V gave up 6 bases and J gave up 6 bases; unmatched junction bases: 13. The CDR3 DNA reads TGTGCCAGCAGCCTTTTCGGGCAGGGGGGCGCTGAAGCTTTCTTT. Translation: CASSLFGQGGAEAFF.

J is TRBJ2-4 and V is TRBV6-1; D gene uncertain. Germline V CDR1 and CDR2: MNHNS, SASEGT. CDR3 length: 16 amino acids. Trimming cost V 0 bases and J 8 bases, with 17 bases left between them. CDR3 region: CASSEAKDFGFYIQYF. The CDR3 DNA reads as TGTGCCAGCAGTGAAGCAAAAGACTTCGGGTTTTACATTCAGTACTTC.

The rearrangement joins TRBV10-1 to TRBJ2-1; a possible D gene is TRBD1 (6 bases). CDR3 length equals 17 residues. Trimming cost V 0 bases and J 12 bases, with 24 bases left between them. Germline CDR1 is WNHNN and CDR2 is SYGVQD (reference sequence). The CDR3 loop reads CASSESGVQGPVFGQFF. CDR3 bases: TGCGCCAGCAGTGAGTCGGGGGTCCAGGGGCCGGTGTTTGGGCAGTTCTTC.

In its sample, this clone was seen once. This sequence joins TRBV10-2 and TRBJ2-3; TRBD2 matches at 7 bases. J gave up 0 bases and V 3 bases, and 12 bases lay outside the gene matches. The length of the CDR3 is 18 residues. Germline V gene lookup returns CDR1 WSHSY and CDR2 SAAADI. CDR3 protein: CASSEIAGLPASTDTQYF. In DNA, the CDR3 is TGCGCCAGCAGTGAAATAGCGGGCCTCCCCGCTAGCACAGATACGCAGTATTTT.

For this clone: Distinct nucleotide sequences in the sample also encode this CDR3. The chain joins TRBV19 to TRBJ2-1; D is possibly TRBD1 (5 bases). This CDR3 spans 14 amino acids. V lost 3 bases, J lost 2 bases, and 8 bases lay in between. CDR1 and CDR2 from the germline V gene are LNHDA and SQIVND (reference sequence). CDR3 DNA sequence: TGTGCCAGTAGTATCTCCAGGGCCTACAATGAGCAGTTCTTC. Protein product: CASSISRAYNEQFF. Using reference TRBV19 and TRBJ2-1 for the parts outside the CDR3, the full variable domain is DGGITQSPKYLFRKEGQNVTLSCEQNLNHDAMYWYRQDPGQGLRLIYYSQIVNDFQKGDIAEGYSVSREKKESFPLTVTSAQKNPTAFYLCASSISRAYNEQFFGPGTRLTVL.

The V call is TRBV6-1, the J call TRBJ2-5, with a possible D match to TRBD1 (7 bases). CDR1 is MNHNS and CDR2 is SASEGT in the germline V gene. V gave up 3 bases and J gave up 3 bases, with 11 bases separating them. There are 14 residues in the CDR3. The CDR3 is CASSEGGQKETQYF. In DNA, the CDR3 is TGTGCCAGCAGTGAGGGGGGACAGAAAGAGACCCAGTACTTC.

This chain connects TRBV7-3 to TRBJ2-3; D not resolved. Trimming left V 5 bases short and J 2 bases short, with 11 bases between. This CDR3 is built from 14 residues. CDR1 and CDR2 (germline): SGHTA, FQGTGA. The CDR3 here is CASSPRATTDTQYF. For the CDR3, the DNA is TGTGCCAGCAGCCCCCGCGCCACCACAGATACGCAGTATTTT.

This clone was seen just once. CDR3 coding DNA: TGTGCCAGCTCACCTGGGACAGGTAGCTCCAATTCACCCCTCCACTTT. Its translation: CASSPGTGSSNSPLHF. The chain combines TRBV18 with TRBJ1-6; 8 nucleotides agree with TRBD1. CDR1 is KGHSH and CDR2 is LQKENI in the germline V gene. V lost 3 bases, J lost 7 bases, and 8 bases stayed unmatched. The CDR3 runs to 16 residues.

This clone has only a few counts. The V gene is TRBV7-6, the J gene TRBJ1-6, with no clear D. CDR3 length: 15 amino acids. Trimming cost V 3 bases and J 0 bases, with 6 bases left between them. Germline V CDR1 and CDR2: SGHVS, FNYEAQ. The CDR3 region is CASSFSSSYNSPLHF. The CDR3 DNA is TGTGCCAGCAGCTTTTCCAGCTCCTATAATTCACCCCTCCACTTT.

The V gene is TRBV19, the J gene TRBJ1-5; a possible D gene is TRBD1 (5 bases). This CDR3 has 15 residues. Looked up from germline, CDR1 is LNHDA and CDR2 is SQIVND (reference sequence). The V gene lost 5 bases and the J gene lost 2 bases, with 13 bases spanning the gap. This chain's CDR3 is CASSPRTTGNQPQHF. For the CDR3, the DNA is TGTGCCAGTAGTCCGCGGACAACCGGCAATCAGCCCCAGCATTTT.

V usage is TRBV9 and J usage is TRBJ2-6, with D possibly being TRBD1 (6 bases). Germline CDR1 SGDLS, CDR2 YYNGEE. There are 16 residues in the CDR3. V was clipped by 2 bases and J by 4 bases, with 13 bases between them. CDR3 DNA sequence: TGTGCCAGCAGCGTGGAGACAGGATCCGGGGCCAACGTCCTGACTTTC. Protein: CASSVETGSGANVLTF.